Following are 2 T cell receptor beta chains from one sample sequenced in a study of T-cell reconstitution after alpha-beta-depleted transplantation in children. Unique molecular identifiers were used to barcode this TCRbeta library. TCRdb redid the calling of the PCR reads with MiXCR, one entry per CDR3 protein. Of 250,000 to 400,000 distinct CDR3 sequences listed, around 20% are singletons. The input for sequencing was PBMCs, mostly from graft donor cells, taken 180 days after TCRalphabeta/CD19-depleted stem cell transplant. The receptor source for this set is a male patient younger than 18 who had a stem cell transplant for acute lymphoblastic leukemia, so the T cells may come from the graft donor.

This clonotype was counted only a few times. The chain recombines TRBV5-1 with TRBJ2-3; 9 bases fit TRBD1. The trim removed 4 bases at V and 3 bases at J, leaving 6 bases unmatched. The CDR3 is 15 residues long. Germline-derived CDR1 and CDR2 are SGHRS and YFSETQ. The CDR3 DNA is TGCGCCAGCAGCGCCTTGGACAGGGGTACAGATACGCAGTATTTT. Translated, it gives CASSALDRGTDTQYF.

This clonotype was counted only a few times. Because the CDR3 is missing its conserved closing phenylalanine or tryptophan, this is likely a read error. No DNA is shown, since the ends of the CDR3 on it are uncertain; the CDR3 is the one TCRdb lists. The V and J genes are TRBV7-2 and TRBJ2-3; TRBD2 reflects the table's D call only, with no check against the DNA. Germline loops: CDR1 SGHTA, CDR2 FQGNSA. The CDR3 adds up to 16 amino acids, both ends counted. CDR3 sequence: CASTSPGLASNGPTFL.